What follows describes a single T cell receptor beta chain. Its target is not known. Mismatch with germline at one junction end may stem from a read error. TCR beta cDNA came from roughly 0.45 ug total RNA, primed with a constant-region primer. Slightly modified ARM-PCR, run as three nested multiplex PCR rounds, produced the TCR beta libraries. TCRdb processed the multiplex PCR reads anew with MiXCR; each CDR3 protein has one entry. The sample carries approximately 300,000 distinct CDR3 sequences, 65% recorded once. The data originate from a study of tumor-infiltrating lymphocytes in primary liver carcinoma. Study context: There were tumors of stage T1-T3 N0M0, each 4.2 to 10 cm across. Yields of productive TCRbeta reads ranged from roughly 3.5 to 7.13 million per sample and were similar across tissue types.

Unsorted whole blood supplied the RNA, and germline DNA was extracted too. Patients in the cohort were treatment-naive and living with chronic HBV infection. Whole-study findings and limits: Pairs of tumor regions overlapped more than tumor-adjacent and tumor-blood pairs did.

This TCR derives from a man aged 40-50 years with primary liver carcinoma and hepatitis B virus infection. Sequencing was performed on peripheral blood.

The DNA of the CDR3 is TGTGCCAGCAGCTGGGGACTAGCGCAAGGGAGTGAGCAGCTCTTC. This sequence encodes CASSWGLAQGSEQLF. This sequence joins TRBV11-2 and TRBJ2-1; TRBD2 matches 10 bases. From germline, CDR1 is SGHAT and CDR2 FQNNGV. The CDR3 is 15 residues long.